The rows below give T cell receptor beta chains drawn from one sample of a study of blood T cell repertoires in COVID-19. The table came from immunoSEQ multiplex PCR; TCRdb's copy has only in-frame clones and leaves some out. The sample carries some 120,000 clones, about 80% recorded once. The sample consisted of peripheral blood. These receptors were obtained from a man aged 65-85 years with active or convalescent COVID-19. CDR3s include the opening cysteine and the closing phenylalanine or tryptophan. Each record gives: V gene, D gene, J gene, clone size, CDR3 DNA, CDR3 protein. A D gene is named only where the DNA matches it firmly. Expanded clones get a size class; other rows say once, few or many, or leave the size out.

TRBV29-1	TRBD2	TRBJ2-1	.	TGCAGCGGTCTAGCGGGTATCTCAGCGGGGGAGCAGTTCTTC	CSGLAGISAGEQFF
TRBV5-4	TRBD1	TRBJ1-4	.	TGTGCCAGCAGCCTGAGACAGGGAGGACGCGAAAAACTGTTTTTT	CASSLRQGGREKLFF
TRBV5-5	.	TRBJ1-3	.	TGTGCCAGCAGCTTTCTAAACACCATATATTTT	CASSFLNTIYF
TRBV3-1/TRBV3-2	TRBD1	TRBJ2-5	.	TGTGCCAGCAGCCGCTCGGGACAGACGTACCGAGAGACCCAGTACTTC	CASSRSGQTYRETQYF
TRBV5-4	TRBD1	TRBJ1-3	.	TGTGCCAGCAGCCCGACGACAGGGAAGGGAAACACCATATATTTT	CASSPTTGKGNTIYF
TRBV7-2	.	TRBJ1-2	.	TGTGCCAGCAGCTTATTACAGTCCAACCATGGCTACACCTTC	CASSLLQSNHGYTF
TRBV12-5	TRBD2	TRBJ2-5	.	TGTGCTAGTGGTTACACTAGCGGGGGTGGGACCCAGTACTTC	CASGYTSGGGTQYF
TRBV4-1	TRBD2	TRBJ2-5	.	TGCGCCAGCAGCCAAGAACAAACTAGCGGGACGGTTCAAGAGACCCAGTACTTC	CASSQEQTSGTVQETQYF
TRBV5-4	.	TRBJ2-6	.	TGTGCCAGCAGCTTCTCAGCGTCCCTCGCCGGGGCCAACGTCCTGACTTTC	CASSFSASLAGANVLTF
TRBV29-1	TRBD2	TRBJ2-5	.	TGCAGCGTTGCGGGACACTGGACTAGCGGGGTCCAAGAGACCCAGTACTTC	CSVAGHWTSGVQETQYF
TRBV18	.	TRBJ1-6	once	TGTGCCAGCTCACCGACAGGCGGAGATTCACCCCTCCACTTT	CASSPTGGDSPLHF
TRBV4-1	TRBD1	TRBJ1-6	.	TGCGCCAGCAGCCAACAAAGGGGGCCTCACCTAGGTTCACCCCTCCACTTT	CASSQQRGPHLGSPLHF
TRBV9	TRBD1	TRBJ1-4	.	TGTGCCAGCAGCATTCAGGGGGCCACTAATGAAAAACTGTTTTTT	CASSIQGATNEKLFF
TRBV6-2/TRBV6-3	TRBD1	TRBJ1-2	.	TGTGCCAGCAGCTATCGTGACAGGGAAGGGAGCTACACCTTC	CASSYRDREGSYTF
TRBV11-2	TRBD1	TRBJ1-1	.	TGTGCCAGCAGCTTAGGGACAGGGATACCTGAAGCTTTCTTT	CASSLGTGIPEAFF
TRBV4-3	.	TRBJ1-1	.	TGCGCCAGCAGCCGGATCTGGGCAGGAAACACTGAAGCTTTCTTT	CASSRIWAGNTEAFF
TRBV15	.	TRBJ2-1	few	TGTGCCACCAGCAGACAGGGGAGACTAGCAAATGAGCAGTTCTTC	CATSRQGRLANEQFF
TRBV7-9	.	TRBJ1-2	.	TGTGCCAGCAGCGGTCAAAGGGGCGGAGGCTACACCTTC	CASSGQRGGGYTF
TRBV15	.	TRBJ1-6	.	TGTGCCACCAGCAGAGATCTCGGGGATTCACCCCTCCACTTT	CATSRDLGDSPLHF
TRBV6-5	.	TRBJ1-4	.	TGTGCCAGCAGTCCCATGGGGGGGAATAATGAAAAACTGTTTTTT	CASSPMGGNNEKLFF
TRBV2	TRBD1	TRBJ1-5	.	TGTGCCAGCAGTGAAGTGGGGACAGGCGATCAGCCCCAGCATTTT	CASSEVGTGDQPQHF
TRBV6-2/TRBV6-3	.	TRBJ1-3	.	TGTGCCAGCAGTTACCCCAGGGACTCTGGAAACACCATATATTTT	CASSYPRDSGNTIYF
TRBV20-1	TRBD1	TRBJ2-7	.	TGCAGTGTTAGTAGAAGGGACAGGGTCGACGAGCAGTACTTC	CSVSRRDRVDEQYF
TRBV25-1	TRBD2	TRBJ2-2	.	TGTGCCAGCAGTGAAGGGCTAGCGGGAGGGCGTTATACCGGGGAGCTGTTTTTT	CASSEGLAGGRYTGELFF
TRBV7-2	TRBD1	TRBJ1-5	few	TGTGCCAGCAGCTCTGACAGGGCTAAGCCCCAGCATTTT	CASSSDRAKPQHF
TRBV7-3	TRBD1	TRBJ1-1	.	TGTGCCAGCAGCTTAACGGGGACAGACAACACTGAAGCTTTCTTT	CASSLTGTDNTEAFF
TRBV11-2	TRBD1	TRBJ1-6	.	TGTGCCAGCAGCCATGGACAGGATCATTCACCCCTCCACTTT	CASSHGQDHSPLHF
TRBV10-3	TRBD2	TRBJ2-7	.	TGTGCCATCAACCCCGGGAGGGGCCTTTCCTACGAGCAGTACTTC	CAINPGRGLSYEQYF
TRBV5-1	TRBD1	TRBJ1-5	once	TGCGCCAGCAGCTTGGACGGACAGGTTAATCAGCCCCAGCATTTT	CASSLDGQVNQPQHF
TRBV5-1	.	TRBJ2-3	.	TGCGCCAGCAGCTTGGCCCCGGGTACGCAGTATTTT	CASSLAPGTQYF
TRBV29-1	TRBD1	TRBJ1-1	few	TGCAGCGTTGGTGGGGGGCAGGGGGCCACTGAAGCTTTCTTT	CSVGGGQGATEAFF
TRBV30	.	TRBJ2-7	.	TGTGCCTGGAGCGTTACCCGGGGTCGGTACGAGCAGTACTTC	CAWSVTRGRYEQYF
TRBV11-1	.	TRBJ1-2	.	TGTGCCAGCAGCTTAGCACCAGGGTTGGCGGATGGCTACACCTTC	CASSLAPGLADGYTF
TRBV5-4	TRBD1	TRBJ2-3	.	TGTGCCAGCAGCTTGGGTGGTGACAGGGGACGGACGCAGTATTTT	CASSLGGDRGRTQYF
TRBV28	TRBD2	TRBJ2-2	.	TGTGCCAGCAGTCCGACTGCCAGTCTCGGGACTACTGGGGAGCTGTTTTTT	CASSPTASLGTTGELFF
TRBV6-2/TRBV6-3	TRBD2	TRBJ2-1	.	TGTGCCAGCAGTTTGACTAGCGGGGGCCCGGGGGAGCAGTTCTTC	CASSLTSGGPGEQFF
TRBV14	.	TRBJ1-1	.	TGTGCCAGCAGCCAGGTCGGGGGAATGGCTTTCTTT	CASSQVGGMAFF
TRBV13	TRBD1	TRBJ2-5	.	TGTGCCAGCAGCCTTAGACAGGGGGGCGGTCGGCAGGCTATTTCAGAAGAGACCCAGTACTTC	CASSLRQGGGRQAISEETQYF
TRBV3-1/TRBV3-2	.	TRBJ2-1	.	TGTGCCAGCAGCCAAGAGGAGACCCTACAGTTCTTC	CASSQEETLQFF
TRBV2	.	TRBJ2-2	.	TGTGCCAGCGTCTGGGCCCCCACCGGGGAGCTGTTTTTT	CASVWAPTGELFF
TRBV30	.	TRBJ1-2	.	TGTGCCTGGTGGAGGGGTGCCTATGGCTACACCTTC	CAWWRGAYGYTF
TRBV19	TRBD1	TRBJ2-2	.	TGTGCCAGTAGTACAGGACAGGGATCCTTCACCGGGGAGCTGTTTTTT	CASSTGQGSFTGELFF
TRBV4-3	TRBD2	TRBJ2-5	.	TGCGCCAGCAGCCAAGATGCTAGCGGGAGAGTATCAGAGACCCAGTACTTC	CASSQDASGRVSETQYF
TRBV4-3	.	TRBJ2-6	few	TGCGCCAGCAGCCAAGAGTACAACTCTGGGGCCAACGTCCTGACTTTC	CASSQEYNSGANVLTF
TRBV28	.	TRBJ1-2	.	TGTGCCAGCAGGGTCAGATCGAACTATGGCTACACCTTC	CASRVRSNYGYTF
TRBV7-2	.	TRBJ2-2	.	TGTGCCAGCAGCTCCCGTAACACCGGGGAGCTGTTTTTT	CASSSRNTGELFF